These T cell receptor beta chains were read from a single sample in a study of T-cell reconstitution after alpha-beta-depleted transplantation in children. TCRdb used MiXCR to reprocess the PCR reads, holding one entry per CDR3 protein. The sample includes 500,000 to 600,000 distinct CDR3 sequences, around a third seen only once; the top ten take around 2.5%. This material consisted of PBMCs from the stem cell graft donor, taken from the stem cell graft. The receptors stem from a human donor who donated a stem cell graft to a child with aplastic anemia. The CDR3 runs from the conserved cysteine through the conserved F or W. D genes are given only for firm matches.

j_gene | d_gene | v_gene | CDR3aa
TRBJ2-1 | TRBD2 | TRBV12-3/TRBV12-4 | CASRTHNSGTSGGSYNEQFF
TRBJ2-7 | - | TRBV27 | CASTLGAYEQYF
TRBJ2-4 | - | TRBV6-2/TRBV6-3 | CASSGGPGSQYF
TRBJ2-1 | TRBD2 | TRBV9 | CASSVAGGVDEQFF
TRBJ1-1 | - | TRBV9 | CASSPVRGIMNTEAFF
TRBJ1-1 | - | TRBV6-2/TRBV6-3 | CASIWGPRGRANTEAFF
TRBJ2-6 | - | TRBV4-3 | CASSQDPWGANVLTF
TRBJ1-1 | - | TRBV27 | CASSHPVGTEAFF
TRBJ2-7 | TRBD2 | TRBV18 | CASSPREGIGSYEQYF
TRBJ2-5 | - | TRBV20-1 | CSATESAGQETQYF
TRBJ1-1 | - | TRBV30 | CAWSGQLNTEAFF
TRBJ2-7 | - | TRBV7-9 | CASSPTGHSYEQYF
TRBJ2-5 | - | TRBV4-2 | CASSQDEGARETQYF
TRBJ1-2 | - | TRBV11-1 | CASSSGDTFNGEYYGYTF
TRBJ1-1 | TRBD1 | TRBV12-3/TRBV12-4 | CASSLVAGGAEAFF
TRBJ2-1 | TRBD2 | TRBV12-3/TRBV12-4 | CASSPRLAGSNEQFF
TRBJ1-3 | - | TRBV7-2 | CASSLAVTENTIYF
TRBJ2-2 | - | TRBV29-1 | CSGGQYDGELFF
TRBJ1-1 | - | TRBV5-1 | CASSLGGSIIEAFF
TRBJ2-5 | TRBD1 | TRBV12-3/TRBV12-4 | CASSLIITGGHQTQYF
TRBJ2-2 | - | TRBV12-3/TRBV12-4 | CASSSDTGTGNTGELFF
TRBJ2-3 | - | TRBV5-1 | CASRGLSSTDTQYF
TRBJ2-1 | - | TRBV11-2 | CASSLNFHEQFF
TRBJ1-4 | - | TRBV7-9 | CASSLGSGNEKLFF
TRBJ1-4 | - | TRBV4-3 | CASSQELQGFSTNEKLFF